A selection of T cell receptor beta chains follows, all from one sample in a study of shared clonotypes between healthy human individuals. Measured with immunoSEQ multiplex PCR; TCRdb has only the in-frame clones, and not every one. This sample has over 2 million clones, with just under 95% found just once. Sample: naive CD8+ T cells sorted from blood. All receptors derive from a man in his late teens or twenties in good health. The CDR3 runs from the conserved cysteine through the conserved F or W. Each record gives: J gene, D gene, clone size, V gene, CDR3 DNA, CDR3 protein. The D gene is left open where the match is weak. Rows may omit the clone size; those that give it use once, few, many or a size class.

>TRBJ1-5|NA|NA|TRBV5-6
TGTGCCAGCAGCCCCTGGGGTCGGGGTCAGCCCCAGCATTTT
CASSPWGRGQPQHF
>TRBJ2-5|TRBD1|once|TRBV28
TGTGCCAGCAGCCTCCGGGACAGGTACCAAGAGACCCAGTACTTC
CASSLRDRYQETQYF
>TRBJ1-1|NA|NA|TRBV25-1
TGTGCCAGCAGTGATATTGGGACGAACACTGAAGCTTTCTTT
CASSDIGTNTEAFF
>TRBJ2-7|NA|NA|TRBV5-6
TGTGCCAGCAGCTTGAGCCAGGGGTACGAGCAGTACTTC
CASSLSQGYEQYF
>TRBJ1-1|TRBD1|once|TRBV5-4
TGTGCCAGCAGCCTTTGGGACAGGGGAAACCCTGAAGCTTTCTTT
CASSLWDRGNPEAFF
>TRBJ2-7|NA|NA|TRBV9
TGTGCCAGCAGCGTAGCTCCTGATGGGTACGAGCAGTACTTC
CASSVAPDGYEQYF
>TRBJ2-1|NA|NA|TRBV29-1
TGCAGCGTTGAGGAGGTCGCCGCGGGTATCAACAATGAGCAGTTCTTC
CSVEEVAAGINNEQFF
>TRBJ2-3|NA|NA|TRBV2
TGTGCCAGCAGTGGGGGATGGGGGGCGCCGGATACGCAGTATTTT
CASSGGWGAPDTQYF
>TRBJ2-5|NA|NA|TRBV7-2
TGTGCCAGCAGCTCGCCCGGGACGGAGACCCAGTACTTC
CASSSPGTETQYF
>TRBJ2-1|TRBD2|NA|TRBV7-2
TGTGCCAGCAGCCTATTGACTAGCGGGCCTGAGCAGTTCTTC
CASSLLTSGPEQFF
>TRBJ2-3|TRBD1|NA|TRBV5-1
TGCGCCAGCAGCTTTATCGGGACAGGTACAGATACGCAGTATTTT
CASSFIGTGTDTQYF
>TRBJ2-7|NA|NA|TRBV7-9
TGTGCCAGCAGCTTAGATCCCAGCTACGAGCAGTACTTC
CASSLDPSYEQYF
>TRBJ2-3|NA|NA|TRBV5-4
TGTGCCAGCAGCCTTCCACGAGGGGGAGCAAGCACAGATACGCAGTATTTT
CASSLPRGGASTDTQYF
>TRBJ2-7|NA|once|TRBV5-1
TGCGCCAGCAGCTTGGCTAGGGACGAGCAGTACTTC
CASSLARDEQYF
>TRBJ2-5|TRBD2|NA|TRBV5-1
TGCGCCAGCAGCTTAGAGGGAGGGGCTGCAGAGACCCAGTACTTC
CASSLEGGAAETQYF
>TRBJ2-2|TRBD2|NA|TRBV11-2
TGTGCCACCCTTAGGACTAGCGGGGGCTTGGCCGGGGAGCTGTTTTTT
CATLRTSGGLAGELFF
>TRBJ2-7|TRBD1|NA|TRBV5-4
TGTGCCAGCAGACTGACAGGGGGCGAGCAGTACTTC
CASRLTGGEQYF
>TRBJ2-7|NA|NA|TRBV6-5
TGTGCCAGCAGTTACTCGGGGGGGCTTGAATACGAGCAGTACTTC
CASSYSGGLEYEQYF
>TRBJ1-2|NA|NA|TRBV29-1
TGCAGCGTCCAACGGACCGACCTTGTACAGCTTAACTATGGCTACACCTTC
CSVQRTDLVQLNYGYTF
>TRBJ2-2|NA|NA|TRBV5-1
TGCGCCAGCAGCGACCGTAGGGGGATGAGCACCGGGGAGCTGTTTTTT
CASSDRRGMSTGELFF
>TRBJ1-1|TRBD1|NA|TRBV29-1
TGCAGCGTTGGCCTACAGGGGTTTATGAACACTGAAGCTTTCTTT
CSVGLQGFMNTEAFF
>TRBJ2-1|TRBD2|once|TRBV13
TGTGCCAGCAGCTTAGCACTAGCGGGAGGGCCCACCTACAATGAGCAGTTCTTC
CASSLALAGGPTYNEQFF
>TRBJ2-5|TRBD2|NA|TRBV6-5
TGTGCCAGCAGACTGACTAGCGGGATAGGTGAGACCCAGTACTTC
CASRLTSGIGETQYF
>TRBJ2-3|TRBD2|NA|TRBV7-3
TGTGCCAGCAGCCCCCACGGGGGGGCGGGGGGCCCAGATACGCAGTATTTT
CASSPHGGAGGPDTQYF
>TRBJ2-7|TRBD2|NA|TRBV28
TGTGCCAGCAGTTGGGGCACCGGGACTAGCCTCCATAGCTCCTACGAGCAGTACTTC
CASSWGTGTSLHSSYEQYF
>TRBJ1-5|NA|NA|TRBV5-6
TGTGCCAGCAGCTTGGCGGACAGTGATTATCAGCCCCAGCATTTT
CASSLADSDYQPQHF
>TRBJ2-7|NA|NA|TRBV11-2
TGTGCCAGCAGCTTAGGTTCGGACTACGAGCAGTACTTC
CASSLGSDYEQYF
>TRBJ1-3|NA|NA|TRBV30
TGTGCCTGGAGAATGGTTAACCGAAACACCACATATTTT
CAWRMVNRNTTYF
>TRBJ1-3|NA|NA|TRBV13
TGTGCCAGCAGCCTACTAGGAAACACCATATATTTT
CASSLLGNTIYF
>TRBJ2-7|NA|NA|TRBV13
TGTGCCAGCAGCTTAAGTGGTGAGCAGTACTTC
CASSLSGEQYF
>TRBJ1-1|NA|NA|TRBV7-9
TGTGCCAGCAGCGTCGACATGGGAGCAAACACTGAAGCTTTCTTT
CASSVDMGANTEAFF
>TRBJ2-1|NA|NA|TRBV7-9
TGTGCCAGCAGCTTAGGAGCTAGCGCGTACAATGAGCAGTTCTTC
CASSLGASAYNEQFF
>TRBJ1-1|NA|NA|TRBV5-1
TGCGCCAGCAGCTTGGAAAGGTTTAACACTGAAGCTTTCTTT
CASSLERFNTEAFF
>TRBJ1-1|NA|NA|TRBV25-1
TGTGCCAGCAGTGCTCCCCCAGGGAAGAACACTGAAGCTTTCTTT
CASSAPPGKNTEAFF
>TRBJ2-3|TRBD2|NA|TRBV9
TGTGCCAGCAGCGTAGAGGGGCTAGCGGGGGCCACAGATACGCAGTATTTT
CASSVEGLAGATDTQYF
>TRBJ2-4|TRBD1|once|TRBV28
TGTGCCAGCAGTTTGAGGGACAGGGAAAACATTCAGTACTTC
CASSLRDRENIQYF
>TRBJ2-4|TRBD1|NA|TRBV6-6
TGTGCCAGCAGTTACTCTAAGGGGGCGGGTCAGTACTTC
CASSYSKGAGQYF